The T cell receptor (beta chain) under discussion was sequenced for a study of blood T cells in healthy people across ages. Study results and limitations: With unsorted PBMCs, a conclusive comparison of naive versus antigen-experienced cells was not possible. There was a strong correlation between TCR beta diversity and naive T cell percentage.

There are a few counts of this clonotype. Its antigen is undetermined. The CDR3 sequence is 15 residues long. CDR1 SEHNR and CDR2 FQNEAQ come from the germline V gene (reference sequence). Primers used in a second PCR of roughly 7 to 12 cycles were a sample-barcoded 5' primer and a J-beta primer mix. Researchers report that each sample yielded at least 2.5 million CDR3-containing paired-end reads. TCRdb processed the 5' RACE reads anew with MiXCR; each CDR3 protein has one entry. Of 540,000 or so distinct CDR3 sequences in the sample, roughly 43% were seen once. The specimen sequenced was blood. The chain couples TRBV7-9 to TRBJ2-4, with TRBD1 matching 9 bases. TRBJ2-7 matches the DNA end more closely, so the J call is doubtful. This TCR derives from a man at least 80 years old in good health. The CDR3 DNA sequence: TGTGCCAGCAGCTTTTATGGACAGGGGAGCTACGAGCAGTACTTC. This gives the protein CASSFYGQGSYEQYF.